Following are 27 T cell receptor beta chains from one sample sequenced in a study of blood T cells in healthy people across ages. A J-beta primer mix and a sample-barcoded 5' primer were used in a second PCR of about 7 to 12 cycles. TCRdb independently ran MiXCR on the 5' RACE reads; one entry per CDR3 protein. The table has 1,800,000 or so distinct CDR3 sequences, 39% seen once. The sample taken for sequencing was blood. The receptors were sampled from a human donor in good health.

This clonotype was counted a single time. Written as DNA, the CDR3 is TGTGCCAGCAGCTTAGGACTAGCGGGGGGCCCCCCCTACGAGCAGTACTTC. Protein sequence: CASSLGLAGGPPYEQYF. The gene calls are TRBV7-9 and TRBJ2-7, with 13 positions matching TRBD2. From germline, CDR1 is SEHNR and CDR2 FQNEAQ (reference sequence). This CDR3 comprises 17 residues. V shed 1 base, J shed 2 bases, and the junction held 5 bases outside the gene matches.

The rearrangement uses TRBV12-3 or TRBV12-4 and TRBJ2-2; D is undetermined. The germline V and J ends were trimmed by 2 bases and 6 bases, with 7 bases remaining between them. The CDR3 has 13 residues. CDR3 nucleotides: TGTGCCAGCAGTTTATGGGATGCCGGGGAGCTGTTTTTT. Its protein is CASSLWDAGELFF.

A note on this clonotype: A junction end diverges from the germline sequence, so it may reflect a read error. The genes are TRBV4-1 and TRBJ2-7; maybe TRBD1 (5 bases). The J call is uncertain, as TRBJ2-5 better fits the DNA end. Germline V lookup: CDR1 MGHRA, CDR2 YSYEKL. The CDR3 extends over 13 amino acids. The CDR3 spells CANSQTGFETQYF. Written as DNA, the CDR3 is TGCGCCAACAGCCAAACAGGTTTCGAGACCCAGTACTTC.

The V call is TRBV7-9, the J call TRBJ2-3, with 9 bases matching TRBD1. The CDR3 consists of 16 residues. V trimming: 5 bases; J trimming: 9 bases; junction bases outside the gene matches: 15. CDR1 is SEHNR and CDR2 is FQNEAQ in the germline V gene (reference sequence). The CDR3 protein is CASSPWDRVSGATQYF. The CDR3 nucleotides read TGTGCCAGCAGCCCCTGGGACAGGGTGAGCGGGGCAACGCAGTATTTT.

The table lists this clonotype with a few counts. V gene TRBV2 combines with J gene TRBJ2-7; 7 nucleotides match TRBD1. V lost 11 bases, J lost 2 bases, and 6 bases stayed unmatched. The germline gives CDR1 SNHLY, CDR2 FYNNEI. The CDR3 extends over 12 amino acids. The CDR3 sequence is CAGGGTAYEQYF. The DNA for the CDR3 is TGTGCCGGCGGTGGGACAGCCTACGAGCAGTACTTC.

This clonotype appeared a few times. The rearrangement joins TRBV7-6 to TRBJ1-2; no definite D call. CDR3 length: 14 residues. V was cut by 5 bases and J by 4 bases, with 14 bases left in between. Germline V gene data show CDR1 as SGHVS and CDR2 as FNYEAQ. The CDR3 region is CASSPDGDLYGYTF. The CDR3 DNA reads TGTGCCAGCAGCCCAGACGGGGATCTCTATGGCTACACCTTC.

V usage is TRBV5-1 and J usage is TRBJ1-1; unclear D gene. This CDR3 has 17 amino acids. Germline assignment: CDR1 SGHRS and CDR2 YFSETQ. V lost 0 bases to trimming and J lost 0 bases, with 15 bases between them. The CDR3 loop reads CASSLGHVGLMNTEAFF. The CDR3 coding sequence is TGCGCCAGCAGCTTGGGGCATGTTGGACTCATGAACACTGAAGCTTTCTTT.

The CDR3 protein is CASSYSRVSGNTIYF. The CDR3 coding sequence is TGTGCCAGCAGTTACTCGCGGGTGTCTGGAAACACCATATATTTT. The genes are TRBV6-6 and TRBJ1-3; D is uncertain. The germline V and J ends were trimmed by 0 bases and 1 base, with 7 bases remaining between them. CDR1 is MNHNY and CDR2 is SVGAGI in the germline V gene (reference sequence). The CDR3 covers 15 residues.

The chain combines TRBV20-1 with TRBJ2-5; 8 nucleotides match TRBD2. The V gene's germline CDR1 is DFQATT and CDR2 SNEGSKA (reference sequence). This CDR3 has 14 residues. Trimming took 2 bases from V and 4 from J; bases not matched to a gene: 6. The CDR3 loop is CSARLAGSRETQYF. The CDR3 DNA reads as TGCAGTGCTAGACTAGCGGGTTCTCGAGAGACCCAGTACTTC.

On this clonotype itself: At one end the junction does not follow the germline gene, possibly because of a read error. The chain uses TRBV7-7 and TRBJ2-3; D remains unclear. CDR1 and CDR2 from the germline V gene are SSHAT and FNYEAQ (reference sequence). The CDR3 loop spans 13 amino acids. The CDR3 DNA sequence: TGTGCTAGCAGCTCACTGGACCGCAATACGCAGTATTTT. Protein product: CASSSLDRNTQYF.

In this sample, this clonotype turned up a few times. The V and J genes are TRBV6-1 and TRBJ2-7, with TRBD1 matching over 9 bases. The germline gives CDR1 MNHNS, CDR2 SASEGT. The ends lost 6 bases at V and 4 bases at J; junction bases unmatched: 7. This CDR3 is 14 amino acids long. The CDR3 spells CASREQDRGYEQYF. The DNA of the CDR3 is TGTGCCAGCAGGGAACAGGACAGGGGTTACGAGCAGTACTTC.

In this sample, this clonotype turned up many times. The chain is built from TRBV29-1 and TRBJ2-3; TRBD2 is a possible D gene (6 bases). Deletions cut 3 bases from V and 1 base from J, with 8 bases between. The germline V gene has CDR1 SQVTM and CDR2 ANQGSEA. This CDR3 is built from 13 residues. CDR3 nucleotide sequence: TGCAGCGTTGACGGGGGAGGCACAGATACGCAGTATTTT. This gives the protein CSVDGGGTDTQYF.

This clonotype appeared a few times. The CDR3 sequence is CASSLSALGEQYF. The CDR3 coding sequence is TGTGCCAGCAGCTTAAGCGCTCTTGGCGAGCAGTACTTC. The rearrangement uses TRBV7-8 and TRBJ2-5; D unresolved. TRBJ2-7 explains the end of the DNA better; the J call may be wrong. The CDR3 has 13 residues. Looked up from germline, CDR1 is SGHVS and CDR2 is FQNEAQ.

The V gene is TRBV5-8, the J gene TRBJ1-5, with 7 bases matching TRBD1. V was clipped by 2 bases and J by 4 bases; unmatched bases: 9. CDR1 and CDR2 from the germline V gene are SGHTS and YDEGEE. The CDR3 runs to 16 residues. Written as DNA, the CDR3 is TGTGCCAGCAGCTTAGGACAGGTCCATGGGAATCAGCCCCAGCATTTT. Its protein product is CASSLGQVHGNQPQHF.

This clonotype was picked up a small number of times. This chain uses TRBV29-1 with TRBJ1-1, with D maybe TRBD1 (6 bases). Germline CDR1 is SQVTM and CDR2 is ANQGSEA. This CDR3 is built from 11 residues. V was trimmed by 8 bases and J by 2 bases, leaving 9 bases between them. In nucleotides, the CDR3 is TGCAGCTCACAGGGAAACACTGAAGCTTTCTTT. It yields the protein CSSQGNTEAFF.

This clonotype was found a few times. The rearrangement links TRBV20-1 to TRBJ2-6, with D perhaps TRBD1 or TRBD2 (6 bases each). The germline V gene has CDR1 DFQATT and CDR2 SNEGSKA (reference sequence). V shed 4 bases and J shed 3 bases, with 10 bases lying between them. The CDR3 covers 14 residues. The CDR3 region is CSAKQGGGANVLTF. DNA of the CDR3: TGCAGTGCTAAACAGGGAGGTGGGGCCAACGTCCTGACTTTC.

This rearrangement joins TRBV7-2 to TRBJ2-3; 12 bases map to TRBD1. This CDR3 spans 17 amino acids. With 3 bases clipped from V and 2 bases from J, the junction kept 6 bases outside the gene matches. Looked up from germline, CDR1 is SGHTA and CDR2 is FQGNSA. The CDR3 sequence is CASSFPGTGGVTDTQYF. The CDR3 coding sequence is TGTGCCAGCAGCTTCCCCGGGACAGGGGGCGTCACAGATACGCAGTATTTT.

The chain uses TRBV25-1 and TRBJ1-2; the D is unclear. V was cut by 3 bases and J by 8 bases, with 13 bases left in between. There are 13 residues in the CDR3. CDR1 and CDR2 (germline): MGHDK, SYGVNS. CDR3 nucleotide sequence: TGTGCCAGCAGTGACGGGTTGAGGGTCGGCTACACCTTC. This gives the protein CASSDGLRVGYTF.

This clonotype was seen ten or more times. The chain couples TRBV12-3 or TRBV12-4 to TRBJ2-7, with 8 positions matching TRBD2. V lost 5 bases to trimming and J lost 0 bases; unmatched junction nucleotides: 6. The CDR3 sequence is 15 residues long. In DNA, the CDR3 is TGTGCCAGCAGTGGGCCGGGGGGGAGCTCCTACGAGCAGTACTTC. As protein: CASSGPGGSSYEQYF.

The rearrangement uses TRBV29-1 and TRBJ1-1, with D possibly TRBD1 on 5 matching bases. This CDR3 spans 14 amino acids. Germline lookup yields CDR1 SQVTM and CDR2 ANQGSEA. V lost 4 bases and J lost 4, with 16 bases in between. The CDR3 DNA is TGCAGCGTTGTCGGTCCAGGGCAGGCCACTGAAGCTTTCTTT. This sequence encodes CSVVGPGQATEAFF.

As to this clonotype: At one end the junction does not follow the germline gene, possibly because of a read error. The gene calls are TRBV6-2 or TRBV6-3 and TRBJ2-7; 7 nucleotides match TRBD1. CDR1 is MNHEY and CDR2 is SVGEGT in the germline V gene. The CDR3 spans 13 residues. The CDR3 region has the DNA TGTGTCAGCAGAACCACAGGGGTCTACGAGCAGTACTTC. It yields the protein CVSRTTGVYEQYF.

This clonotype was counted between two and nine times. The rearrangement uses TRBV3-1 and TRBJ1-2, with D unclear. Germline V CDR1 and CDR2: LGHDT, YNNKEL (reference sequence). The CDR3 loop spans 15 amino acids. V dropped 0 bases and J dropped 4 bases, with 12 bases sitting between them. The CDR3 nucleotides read TGTGCCAGCAGCCAAGATTTGCGGAACCCCTATGGCTACACCTTC. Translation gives CASSQDLRNPYGYTF. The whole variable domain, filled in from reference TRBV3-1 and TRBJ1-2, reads DTAVSQTPKYLVTQMGNDKSIKCEQNLGHDTMYWYKQDSKKFLKIMFSYNNKELIINETVPNRFSPKSPDKAHLNLHINSLELGDSAVYFCASSQDLRNPYGYTFGSGTRLTVV.

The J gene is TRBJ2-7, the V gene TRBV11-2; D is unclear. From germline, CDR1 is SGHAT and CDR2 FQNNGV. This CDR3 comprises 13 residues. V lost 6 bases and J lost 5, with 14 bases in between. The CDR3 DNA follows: TGTGCCAGCAGGGAGCCGGGTCGAGACGAGCAGTACTTC. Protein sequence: CASREPGRDEQYF.

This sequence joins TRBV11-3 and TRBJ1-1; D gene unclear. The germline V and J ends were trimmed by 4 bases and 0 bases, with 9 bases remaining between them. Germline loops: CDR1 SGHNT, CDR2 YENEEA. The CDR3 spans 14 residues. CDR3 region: CASSYTALNTEAFF. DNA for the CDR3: TGTGCCAGCAGCTATACAGCTTTGAACACTGAAGCTTTCTTT.

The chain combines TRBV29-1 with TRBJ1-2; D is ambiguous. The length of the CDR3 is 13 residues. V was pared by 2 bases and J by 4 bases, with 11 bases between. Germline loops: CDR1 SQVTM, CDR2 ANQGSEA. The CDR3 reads CSVESLDGYGYTF. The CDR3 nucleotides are TGCAGCGTTGAATCGTTGGATGGCTATGGCTACACCTTC. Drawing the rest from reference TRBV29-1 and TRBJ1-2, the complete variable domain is SAVISQKPSRDICQRGTSLTIQCQVDSQVTMMFWYRQQPGQSLTLIATANQGSEATYESGFVIDKFPISRPNLTFSTLTVSNMSPEDSSIYLCSVESLDGYGYTFGSGTRLTVV.

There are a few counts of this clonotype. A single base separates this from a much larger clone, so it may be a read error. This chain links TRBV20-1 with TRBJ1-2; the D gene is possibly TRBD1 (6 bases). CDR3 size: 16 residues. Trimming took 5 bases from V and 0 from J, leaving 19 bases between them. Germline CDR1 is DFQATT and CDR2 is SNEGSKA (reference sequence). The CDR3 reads CSAGPTRTEANYGYTF. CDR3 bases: TGCAGTGCTGGACCAACCCGGACAGAGGCTAACTATGGCTACACCTTC.

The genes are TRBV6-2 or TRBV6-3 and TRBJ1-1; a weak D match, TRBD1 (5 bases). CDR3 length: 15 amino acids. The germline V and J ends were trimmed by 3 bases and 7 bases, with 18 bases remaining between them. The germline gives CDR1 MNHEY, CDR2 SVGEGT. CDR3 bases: TGTGCCAGCAGTTATCAACGGGGCTTATACAATGAAGCTTTCTTT. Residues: CASSYQRGLYNEAFF.